This T cell receptor (beta chain) was observed in a study of radiation and T cells in renal cell carcinoma. The V end lost 6 bases, the J end lost 7 bases, and 21 bases lay between the germline ends. Per the germline V gene, CDR1 is SGHAT and CDR2 is FQNNGV. The CDR3 is 15 residues long. The time point denotes: blood 2 weeks post-SBRT. The treatment denotes: 15 Gy SBRT to primary tumor, nephrectomy 4 weeks later. Some clones are missing from TCRdb's copy, which holds only in-frame ones; the method was immunoSEQ multiplex PCR. This sample has 120,000 or so clones, with roughly four fifths found just once.

The chain couples TRBV11-2 to TRBJ2-5, with D uncertain. The clonotype originates from a middle-aged man with renal cell carcinoma. The input for sequencing was blood, taken from a patient whose treatment included radiotherapy and nephrectomy. CDR3 bases: TGTGCCAGCAGATATAACTTCGGGTCGGTCGGGACCCAGTACTTC. It translates to CASRYNFGSVGTQYF.